This entry concerns a single T cell receptor (beta chain). This sample is part of a study of blood T cell repertoires in COVID-19. Study information: Some COVID-19 samples were acute and others convalescent; all came from the United States, Italy and Spain. Nucleic acid was either cDNA or gDNA, and it came from T cells, B-cell-depleted T cells, or PBMCs.

Methods used by the authors: Cell counts per sample came from amplifying reference gene primers. The protocol was immunoSEQ multiplex PCR, while the TCRdb copy is restricted to in-frame clones and leaves out a portion. D and trimming were read from the DNA, whereas the V and J calls and clone size are those reported in that table. There are approximately 270,000 clones in the sample; 86% occur only once, and approximately 9.7% lies in the top ten. The CDR3 spans 14 residues. Germline trimming cut 9 bases from V and 3 bases from J; bases unmatched to any gene: 8. The germline CDR1 and CDR2 sequences are LNHDA and SQIVND (reference sequence).

The receptor comes from a man aged 35 to 55 with active or convalescent COVID-19. The chain couples TRBV19 to TRBJ2-3; 8 bases map to TRBD2. Sequencing was performed on peripheral blood. In DNA form, the CDR3 reads TGTGCCAGCGGAAGCGGGAGTAGAACAGATACGCAGTATTTT. Protein product: CASGSGSRTDTQYF.